The rows below give T cell receptor beta chains drawn from one sample of a study of blood T cells in healthy people across ages. One entry per CDR3 protein results from TCRdb running MiXCR on the 5' RACE reads. The sample has hundreds of thousands of distinct CDR3 sequences; around two fifths are singletons. The sequencing input was blood. Source of these receptors: an elderly man in good health. Both conserved end residues are part of each CDR3.

TRBJ1-4 TRBV20-1 CSPRGSGTTNEKLFF
TRBJ2-7 TRBV6-5 CASSYSTGRPYEQYF
TRBJ2-2 TRBV7-9 CASSLAAGHTGELFF
TRBJ2-7 TRBV29-1 CSARTVLEQYF
TRBJ2-7 TRBV20-1 CSVTGLAESSYEQYF
TRBJ1-5 TRBV7-2 CASSPGHQLNQPQHF
TRBJ2-7 TRBV6-2/TRBV6-3 CASSYIYEQYF
TRBJ2-1 TRBV5-1 CASSLGLAENNEQFF
TRBJ1-6 TRBV5-1 CASSSGQGYYNSPLHF
TRBJ2-5 TRBV5-1 CASSLGGPTTQYF
TRBJ2-6 TRBV20-1 CGARVGNTLGGANVLTF
TRBJ1-2 TRBV6-2/TRBV6-3 CASRAHDRAYGYTF
TRBJ2-7 TRBV9 CASSAQGAYEQYF
TRBJ2-7 TRBV20-1 CSAGTSYEQYF
TRBJ2-1 TRBV20-1 CSVLIEPGGGNEQFF
TRBJ2-2 TRBV13 CASSSGQGHGELFF
TRBJ2-5 TRBV6-1 CASRGLAGGSRRDEQYF
TRBJ2-3 TRBV3-1 CASSQGPGQGPDTQYF
- TRBV4-1 CASSQEFNTAGYEQYF
TRBJ2-2 TRBV7-2 CASSKQGRTGELFF
TRBJ2-7 TRBV6-5 CASSYDRPGKEYF
TRBJ1-1 TRBV6-6 CASNPTGDSTEAFF
TRBJ2-3 TRBV6-5 CASSPMSTDTQYF